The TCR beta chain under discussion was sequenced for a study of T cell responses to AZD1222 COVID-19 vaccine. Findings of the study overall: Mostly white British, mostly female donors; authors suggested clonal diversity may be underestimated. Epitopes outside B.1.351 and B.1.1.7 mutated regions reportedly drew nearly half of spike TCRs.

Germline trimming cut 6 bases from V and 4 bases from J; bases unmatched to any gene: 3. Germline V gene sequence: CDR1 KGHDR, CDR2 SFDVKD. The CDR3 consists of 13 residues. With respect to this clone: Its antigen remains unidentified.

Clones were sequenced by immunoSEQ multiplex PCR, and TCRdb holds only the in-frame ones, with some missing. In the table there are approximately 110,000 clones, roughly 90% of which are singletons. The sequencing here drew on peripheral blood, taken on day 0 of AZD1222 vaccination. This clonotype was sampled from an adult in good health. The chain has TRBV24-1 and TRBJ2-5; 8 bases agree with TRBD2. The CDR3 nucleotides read TGTGCCACCAGTAGCGGGGGCACAGAGACCCAGTACTTC. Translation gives CATSSGGTETQYF.